This passage covers 17 T cell receptor beta chains from one sample sequenced in a study of early T cells in non-severe SARS-CoV-2 infection. TCRdb processed the 5' RACE reads anew with MiXCR; each CDR3 protein has one entry. The sample lists some 100,000 distinct CDR3 sequences; under 15% were seen once. Sequenced: whole blood. These receptors originate from an adult who was a healthcare worker with PCR-confirmed SARS-CoV-2 infection or an uninfected control (not recorded which).

This clonotype was counted between two and nine times. This chain connects TRBV29-1 to TRBJ1-2; D not resolved. Germline V gene lookup returns CDR1 SQVTM and CDR2 ANQGSEA. The CDR3 loop spans 11 amino acids. Trimming took off 4 bases at V and 8 bases at J, with 11 bases between the two ends. The CDR3: CSVVKSEGYTF. The CDR3, as DNA: TGCAGCGTTGTCAAGTCCGAAGGCTACACCTTC.

This clonotype was recorded many times. This chain connects TRBV20-1 to TRBJ1-1, with D unclear. CDR3 length: 14 amino acids. V was cut by 3 bases and J by 0 bases, with 11 bases left in between. From germline, CDR1 is DFQATT and CDR2 SNEGSKA (reference sequence). The CDR3 DNA is TGCAGTGCTAGTGACCCCCTCCTGAACACTGAAGCTTTCTTT. This sequence encodes CSASDPLLNTEAFF.

J is TRBJ2-5 and V is TRBV14, with 8 nucleotides matching TRBD2. V lost 0 bases to trimming and J lost 3 bases; unmatched junction nucleotides: 9. The CDR3 spans 17 residues. Germline CDR1 is SGHDN and CDR2 is FVKESK. CDR3 coding DNA: TGTGCCAGCAGCCAAGATTTGTCGGGGGGGCCTAAAGAGACCCAGTACTTC. Protein: CASSQDLSGGPKETQYF.

This clonotype was recorded a few times. The chain joins TRBV10-3 to TRBJ1-6; 7 bases are shared with TRBD1. The V gene's germline CDR1 is ENHRY and CDR2 SYGVKD. With V trimmed by 0 bases and J by 9 bases, 5 bases remained unmatched. CDR3 size: 15 residues. CDR3 nucleotide sequence: TGTGCCATCAGTGAGTCGAGACAGGGAGGTTCACCCCTCCACTTT. Encoded protein: CAISESRQGGSPLHF.

This chain connects TRBV5-5 to TRBJ2-2; 11 bases agree with TRBD2. CDR1 is SGHKS and CDR2 is YYEKEE in the germline V gene (reference sequence). Trimming at V came to 6 bases and at J to 4 bases, leaving 8 bases not matched to a gene. The CDR3 is made up of 16 amino acids. CDR3 DNA sequence: TGTGCCAGCAAAATAGCGGGGGGGCCAACCACCGGGGAGCTGTTTTTT. It encodes CASKIAGGPTTGELFF.

This clonotype was recorded a few times. The chain recombines TRBV10-3 with TRBJ2-1; 8 nucleotides match TRBD2. CDR1 and CDR2 from the germline V gene are ENHRY and SYGVKD. Losses at the gene ends were 11 bases for V and 15 bases for J; bases not matched to a gene: 18. The CDR3 is 13 residues long. Written as DNA, the CDR3 is TGTGCCGTCCTCTCCCCCGGGGGGGCCTCCCTGTTCTTC. Its protein product is CAVLSPGGASLFF.

The chain employs TRBV9 and TRBJ2-1; 8 nucleotides line up with TRBD1. CDR3 size: 16 residues. V was clipped by 4 bases and J by 4 bases; unmatched bases: 10. Germline CDR1 and CDR2: SGDLS and YYNGEE. The CDR3, as DNA: TGTGCCAGCAGCATCACCCCGGACAGGGCGTACAATGAGCAGTTCTTC. Translating gives CASSITPDRAYNEQFF.

This clonotype was seen more than once but under ten times. The chain links TRBV29-1 to TRBJ1-2; D unresolved. The CDR3 has 13 residues. The ends were cut back, 7 bases at V and 5 bases at J, with 17 bases in the middle. Germline-derived CDR1 and CDR2 are SQVTM and ANQGSEA. CDR3 amino acids: CSAQPGSSYGYTF. The CDR3 DNA reads TGCAGCGCACAACCCGGAAGTAGTTATGGCTACACCTTC.

This clonotype was seen more than once but under ten times. The chain is built from TRBV30 and TRBJ1-1; D remains ambiguous. Germline-derived CDR1 and CDR2 are GTSNPN and SVGIG (reference sequence). Deletions cut 7 bases from V and 7 bases from J, with 13 bases between. The CDR3 has 11 residues. The CDR3 DNA sequence: TGTGCCTCTAATTCGGAGGGTGAAGCTTTCTTT. The encoded protein is CASNSEGEAFF.

The sample holds a few counts of this clonotype. V is TRBV25-1 and J is TRBJ2-1, with 8 positions matching TRBD1. Germline V lookup: CDR1 MGHDK, CDR2 SYGVNS. Trimming removed 4 bases from V and 10 bases from J; junction bases left unmatched: 9. This CDR3 is 14 amino acids long. Here the CDR3 DNA reads TGTGCCAGCAGTGGAAGTGACAGGGGACGGGAGCAGTTCTTC. It translates to CASSGSDRGREQFF.

The chain carries TRBV11-2 and TRBJ1-1; TRBD1 agrees at 7 bases. CDR3 size: 12 residues. CDR1 SGHAT and CDR2 FQNNGV come from the germline V gene. The trim removed 4 bases at V and 6 bases at J, leaving 2 bases unmatched. The DNA for the CDR3 is TGTGCCAGCAGCTCGGGACAGTCTGAAGCTTTCTTT. Translated: CASSSGQSEAFF.

This clonotype was detected ten times or more. V and J are TRBV6-5 and TRBJ1-6; weak D call: TRBD1 (5 bases). The CDR3 length is 15 residues. With 0 bases removed from V and 10 bases from J, the gap between germline ends came to 13 bases. Germline CDR1 and CDR2: MNHEY and SVGAGI. The CDR3 DNA is TGTGCCAGCAGTTACTCGGATCAGGGTGGGTCACCCCTCCACTTT. The encoded protein is CASSYSDQGGSPLHF.

The rearrangement uses TRBV5-6 and TRBJ1-1; D possibly corresponds to TRBD1 (6 bases). The CDR3 is 15 amino acids. The germline V gene has CDR1 SGHDT and CDR2 YYEEEE. The V and J ends lost 2 bases and 5 bases respectively, with 16 bases between them. CDR3 bases: TGTGCCAGCAGCTTCTCGGATATTCAGGGGACTGAAGCTTTCTTT. This codes for CASSFSDIQGTEAFF.

In this sample, this clonotype turned up a few times. This chain uses TRBV6-2 or TRBV6-3 with TRBJ2-5, with a tentative D call TRBD1 (6 bases). This CDR3 contains 13 residues. V was clipped by 6 bases and J by 6 bases, with 14 bases between them. CDR1 MNHEY and CDR2 SVGEGT come from the germline V gene. The CDR3 nucleotides are TGTGCCAGCAGCCTAGGACAGAGAAAGACCCAGTACTTC. Its translation is CASSLGQRKTQYF.

The rearrangement links TRBV29-1 to TRBJ2-2; the D gene is possibly TRBD1 (5 bases). The V and J ends lost 5 bases and 1 base respectively, with 8 bases between them. There are 13 residues in the CDR3. CDR1 is SQVTM, CDR2 ANQGSEA, per germline. CDR3 in amino acids: CSVTTVNTGELFF. CDR3 DNA sequence: TGCAGCGTTACGACAGTGAACACCGGGGAGCTGTTTTTT.

This clonotype was observed at least ten times. V is TRBV12-3 or TRBV12-4 and J is TRBJ1-1; D is unclear. V was clipped by 1 base and J by 2 bases, with 5 bases between them. There are 13 residues in the CDR3. This CDR3 reads CASSLDSNTEAFF. The CDR3 coding sequence is TGTGCCAGCAGTTTAGACAGTAACACTGAAGCTTTCTTT.

The V gene is TRBV7-6, the J gene TRBJ2-3; 8 nucleotides agree with TRBD2. Germline V CDR1 and CDR2: SGHVS, FNYEAQ. The CDR3 loop spans 15 amino acids. V shed 2 bases, J shed 3 bases, and the junction held 4 bases outside the gene matches. The CDR3 protein is CASSLTSGRTDTQYF. The CDR3 region has the DNA TGTGCCAGCAGCTTAACTAGCGGTAGGACAGATACGCAGTATTTT.